Listed below are T cell receptor beta chains from one sample, sequenced in a study of blood T cell repertoires in COVID-19. Profiled with immunoSEQ multiplex PCR; TCRdb holds only in-frame clones, not every one. The sample shows approximately 270,000 clones, 75% to 95% of them seen only once. The specimen sequenced was PBMCs or T cells enriched from blood (not recorded which). These receptors all stem from a man aged 35 to 55 who had been exposed to COVID-19. The CDR3 runs from the conserved cysteine through the conserved F or W. The order of the fields is CDR3 DNA, CDR3 protein, V gene, J gene, clone size, D gene. A D gene is named only where the DNA matches it firmly. The listing skips clone size in some rows; elsewhere it reads once, few, many or a size class.

cdr3_nt: TGCGCCAGCAGCTTATCAGGGGCCGAGCAGTACTTC
cdr3_aa: CASSLSGAEQYF
v_call: TRBV5-1
j_call: TRBJ2-7
clone_size: .
d_call: .

cdr3_nt: TGTGCCAGTAGTAGGACTAGCGGGAGTAGTCAGAATGAGCAGTTCTTC
cdr3_aa: CASSRTSGSSQNEQFF
v_call: TRBV19
j_call: TRBJ2-1
clone_size: .
d_call: TRBD2

cdr3_nt: TGTGCCACCAGCGATGAGGGGGGGCGCCGAGAGACCCAGTACTTC
cdr3_aa: CATSDEGGRRETQYF
v_call: TRBV24-1
j_call: TRBJ2-5
clone_size: once
d_call: .

cdr3_nt: TGTGCCTGGAGTTGGCAGGGAGGTAGCGAGCAGTACTTC
cdr3_aa: CAWSWQGGSEQYF
v_call: TRBV30
j_call: TRBJ2-7
clone_size: .
d_call: .

cdr3_nt: TGTGCCAGCACTTCGGGCTATGGCTACACCTTC
cdr3_aa: CASTSGYGYTF
v_call: TRBV6-5
j_call: TRBJ1-2
clone_size: once
d_call: .

cdr3_nt: TGCGCCAGCAGACTTCGGGGGGCGAATACTGAAGCTTTCTTT
cdr3_aa: CASRLRGANTEAFF
v_call: TRBV5-1
j_call: TRBJ1-1
clone_size: .
d_call: .

cdr3_nt: TGTGCCAGCAAAGGCCGGGACAGGGGAGTGACCGGGGAGCTGTTTTTT
cdr3_aa: CASKGRDRGVTGELFF
v_call: TRBV5-6
j_call: TRBJ2-2
clone_size: .
d_call: TRBD1

cdr3_nt: TGCGCCAGCAGCCCCTTGAGCGCTCTCTACGAGCAGTACTTC
cdr3_aa: CASSPLSALYEQYF
v_call: TRBV4-1
j_call: TRBJ2-7
clone_size: .
d_call: .

cdr3_nt: TGTGCCAGCAGACCCGGGACAGGGACGGCTTTCTTT
cdr3_aa: CASRPGTGTAFF
v_call: TRBV6-5
j_call: TRBJ1-1
clone_size: .
d_call: TRBD1

cdr3_nt: TGTGCCAGCAGCCCCCTCGGAGGGGTAACAGATACGCAGTATTTT
cdr3_aa: CASSPLGGVTDTQYF
v_call: TRBV3-1/TRBV3-2
j_call: TRBJ2-3
clone_size: .
d_call: .

cdr3_nt: TGTGCCAGCAGCCGAAGCGGACGGACTTATGGCTACACCTTC
cdr3_aa: CASSRSGRTYGYTF
v_call: TRBV7-9
j_call: TRBJ1-2
clone_size: .
d_call: .

cdr3_nt: TGTGCCACCAGCCGGGGTTCGGATTCGGATACGCAGTATTTT
cdr3_aa: CATSRGSDSDTQYF
v_call: TRBV15
j_call: TRBJ2-3
clone_size: .
d_call: .

cdr3_nt: TGTGCCAGCAGCTTGGGGCCGAGTAGAGCGGGGGAGCTGTTTTTT
cdr3_aa: CASSLGPSRAGELFF
v_call: TRBV5-4
j_call: TRBJ2-2
clone_size: .
d_call: .

cdr3_nt: TGTGCCAGCAGTTTAGGGACATACTATGGCTACACCTTC
cdr3_aa: CASSLGTYYGYTF
v_call: TRBV27
j_call: TRBJ1-2
clone_size: .
d_call: .

cdr3_nt: TGTGCCAGCAGCCAAGTGTTAGCGGGGTACGGGGAGCAGTACTTC
cdr3_aa: CASSQVLAGYGEQYF
v_call: TRBV4-2
j_call: TRBJ2-7
clone_size: .
d_call: TRBD2

cdr3_nt: TGTGCCAGCAGTTTAAGGCCAGGCTATGGCTACACCTTC
cdr3_aa: CASSLRPGYGYTF
v_call: TRBV28
j_call: TRBJ1-2
clone_size: .
d_call: .

cdr3_nt: TGTGCCAGCAGCGGAGGGACAGATATGAACACTGAAGCTTTCTTT
cdr3_aa: CASSGGTDMNTEAFF
v_call: TRBV9
j_call: TRBJ1-1
clone_size: .
d_call: TRBD1

cdr3_nt: TGTGCCAGCAGCAGGGTGGTTACCAATCAGCCCCAGCATTTT
cdr3_aa: CASSRVVTNQPQHF
v_call: TRBV2
j_call: TRBJ1-5
clone_size: once
d_call: .

cdr3_nt: TGTGCCAGCAGTGCCGTCAGGGGGCGGATTAACACTGAAGCTTTCTTT
cdr3_aa: CASSAVRGRINTEAFF
v_call: TRBV6-1
j_call: TRBJ1-1
clone_size: .
d_call: TRBD1

cdr3_nt: TGTGCCAGCAGCGTATCCTTCCGGGAGCAAGAGACCCAGTACTTC
cdr3_aa: CASSVSFREQETQYF
v_call: TRBV9
j_call: TRBJ2-5
clone_size: .
d_call: .

cdr3_nt: TGTGCCAGTAGTATCGGACTAGCTAGCTACGAGCAGTACTTC
cdr3_aa: CASSIGLASYEQYF
v_call: TRBV19
j_call: TRBJ2-7
clone_size: .
d_call: TRBD2

cdr3_nt: TGTGCCAGTTCCGGGGGCAATCAGCCCCAGCATTTT
cdr3_aa: CASSGGNQPQHF
v_call: TRBV28
j_call: TRBJ1-5
clone_size: .
d_call: .

cdr3_nt: TGTGCCAGCAGCCAAGCCCTCGACGGAGCTAATGAAAAACTGTTTTTT
cdr3_aa: CASSQALDGANEKLFF
v_call: TRBV3-1/TRBV3-2
j_call: TRBJ1-4
clone_size: .
d_call: .

cdr3_nt: TGTGCCAGCAGCCAACTCGGGTTTAGAGCGGGAGGGGATACGCAGTATTTT
cdr3_aa: CASSQLGFRAGGDTQYF
v_call: TRBV11-3
j_call: TRBJ2-3
clone_size: .
d_call: TRBD2

cdr3_nt: TGTGCCAGTAGTATTAGCTCCGGGACAGATAGCAATCAGCCCCAGCATTTT
cdr3_aa: CASSISSGTDSNQPQHF
v_call: TRBV19
j_call: TRBJ1-5
clone_size: .
d_call: TRBD1

cdr3_nt: TGTGCCAGCAGCCCGACAGTGATTAGCACAGATACGCAGTATTTT
cdr3_aa: CASSPTVISTDTQYF
v_call: TRBV7-9
j_call: TRBJ2-3
clone_size: .
d_call: .

cdr3_nt: TGTGCCAGCACCCTGGGGAGGTCAACCGGGGAGCTGTTTTTT
cdr3_aa: CASTLGRSTGELFF
v_call: TRBV27
j_call: TRBJ2-2
clone_size: .
d_call: .

cdr3_nt: TGTGCCAGCAGATCCGGGACTATCACCGGGGAGCTGTTTTTT
cdr3_aa: CASRSGTITGELFF
v_call: TRBV7-9
j_call: TRBJ2-2
clone_size: .
d_call: TRBD2

cdr3_nt: TGTGCCAGCACGGAGTCGACTGGCTACGAGCAGTACTTC
cdr3_aa: CASTESTGYEQYF
v_call: TRBV14
j_call: TRBJ2-7
clone_size: .
d_call: .

cdr3_nt: TGTGCCAGCAGTGAATTGAGGGGGCGAGTGGCTGAAGCTTTCTTT
cdr3_aa: CASSELRGRVAEAFF
v_call: TRBV25-1
j_call: TRBJ1-1
clone_size: .
d_call: TRBD1

cdr3_nt: TGTGCTAGTGGCTTAGAGAGACAGCAAGCTTTCTTT
cdr3_aa: CASGLERQQAFF
v_call: TRBV12-5
j_call: TRBJ1-1
clone_size: .
d_call: .

cdr3_nt: TGTGCCACCAGTGATTCCCACTTCCCATTTAATCAGCCCCAGCATTTT
cdr3_aa: CATSDSHFPFNQPQHF
v_call: TRBV24-1
j_call: TRBJ1-5
clone_size: .
d_call: .

cdr3_nt: TGCGCCAGCAGCTCCGAGACAGTGACTAATGAAAAACTGTTTTTT
cdr3_aa: CASSSETVTNEKLFF
v_call: TRBV5-1
j_call: TRBJ1-4
clone_size: once
d_call: .

cdr3_nt: TGTGCCAGCAGTTTGGGCCGAATGCTCCACTTT
cdr3_aa: CASSLGRMLHF
v_call: TRBV12-3/TRBV12-4
j_call: TRBJ1-6
clone_size: .
d_call: .

cdr3_nt: TGTGCCAGCAGTCAATTTTCTCCATCAGGGAACACCGGGGAGCTGTTTTTT
cdr3_aa: CASSQFSPSGNTGELFF
v_call: TRBV27
j_call: TRBJ2-2
clone_size: .
d_call: .

cdr3_nt: TGTGCCAGCAGTCGGCTAGCCCACAATGAGCAGTTCTTC
cdr3_aa: CASSRLAHNEQFF
v_call: TRBV2
j_call: TRBJ2-1
clone_size: .
d_call: .

cdr3_nt: TGTGCCAGCAGCTTAGAAGTAGGGGGTCGTGGCTACACCTTC
cdr3_aa: CASSLEVGGRGYTF
v_call: TRBV7-9
j_call: TRBJ1-2
clone_size: .
d_call: .

cdr3_nt: TGTGCCAGCATCAGGACTAGTAATGAGCAGTTCTTC
cdr3_aa: CASIRTSNEQFF
v_call: TRBV2
j_call: TRBJ2-1
clone_size: .
d_call: TRBD2

cdr3_nt: TGTGCCAGCAGCTTCTCATCTAGCGGGGGCGAGCAGTACTTC
cdr3_aa: CASSFSSSGGEQYF
v_call: TRBV7-8
j_call: TRBJ2-7
clone_size: .
d_call: TRBD2

cdr3_nt: TGTGCCTCGGGGACAGGGGTTTATCTAGATTCACCCCTCCACTTT
cdr3_aa: CASGTGVYLDSPLHF
v_call: TRBV6-6
j_call: TRBJ1-6
clone_size: .
d_call: TRBD1

cdr3_nt: TGTGCCAGCGGACCCCTGGACAGGGGGATCTATGGCTACACCTTC
cdr3_aa: CASGPLDRGIYGYTF
v_call: TRBV27
j_call: TRBJ1-2
clone_size: .
d_call: TRBD1

cdr3_nt: TGCGCCAGCACCTCAGGGGGTTACGAGCAGTACTTC
cdr3_aa: CASTSGGYEQYF
v_call: TRBV5-1
j_call: TRBJ2-7
clone_size: few
d_call: TRBD1

cdr3_nt: TGTGCCTGGAGTGTAGGAGGGGAATACAATGAGCAGTTCTTC
cdr3_aa: CAWSVGGEYNEQFF
v_call: TRBV30
j_call: TRBJ2-1
clone_size: .
d_call: .

cdr3_nt: TGTGCCAGTAGGGGACAAGGCTACGAGCAGTACTTC
cdr3_aa: CASRGQGYEQYF
v_call: TRBV19
j_call: TRBJ2-7
clone_size: .
d_call: .

cdr3_nt: TGTGCCATCGGACGGGAGGACTATGGCTACACCTTC
cdr3_aa: CAIGREDYGYTF
v_call: TRBV10-3
j_call: TRBJ1-2
clone_size: .
d_call: .

cdr3_nt: TGCGCCAGCAGCCAAGATCACGGGAGTTTTTACTCCCACGAGCAGTACTTC
cdr3_aa: CASSQDHGSFYSHEQYF
v_call: TRBV4-3
j_call: TRBJ2-7
clone_size: .
d_call: .

cdr3_nt: TGTGCCAGCAGTGAAGGAGCAGGGTGGGCTTTCTTT
cdr3_aa: CASSEGAGWAFF
v_call: TRBV25-1
j_call: TRBJ1-1
clone_size: once
d_call: .

cdr3_nt: TGTGCCAGCAGCTTAGAAGGGGATCTCAATCAGCCCCAGCATTTT
cdr3_aa: CASSLEGDLNQPQHF
v_call: TRBV7-9
j_call: TRBJ1-5
clone_size: .
d_call: .

cdr3_nt: TGTGCCAGTAGTCAGGGTAGCAATCAGCCCCAGCATTTT
cdr3_aa: CASSQGSNQPQHF
v_call: TRBV19
j_call: TRBJ1-5
clone_size: .
d_call: .

cdr3_nt: TGTGCCAGCAGCCCACGCGCAGGGGGCACTGAAGCTTTCTTT
cdr3_aa: CASSPRAGGTEAFF
v_call: TRBV3-1/TRBV3-2
j_call: TRBJ1-1
clone_size: .
d_call: TRBD1

cdr3_nt: TGTGCCAGCCTTAAAAAGATATCAACTGACAGGGAGAGTCCAGATACGCAGTATTTT
cdr3_aa: CASLKKISTDRESPDTQYF
v_call: TRBV7-3
j_call: TRBJ2-3
clone_size: .
d_call: TRBD1

cdr3_nt: TGTGCCAGCAGCCATACGACTAGCGGGAGGAGCACAGATACGCAGTATTTT
cdr3_aa: CASSHTTSGRSTDTQYF
v_call: TRBV7-9
j_call: TRBJ2-3
clone_size: .
d_call: TRBD2

cdr3_nt: TGTGCCAGCGCCCCGGGTGGTTCTCAGCCCCAGCATTTT
cdr3_aa: CASAPGGSQPQHF
v_call: TRBV6-5
j_call: TRBJ1-5
clone_size: .
d_call: .

cdr3_nt: TGTGCCACCAGCAGACGGAGACAGGGGACAGATACGCAGTATTTT
cdr3_aa: CATSRRRQGTDTQYF
v_call: TRBV15
j_call: TRBJ2-3
clone_size: .
d_call: TRBD1

cdr3_nt: TGTGCCAGCAGCTCCGGACTAGCGGGTGCCAATGAGCAGTTCTTC
cdr3_aa: CASSSGLAGANEQFF
v_call: TRBV11-2
j_call: TRBJ2-1
clone_size: .
d_call: TRBD2

cdr3_nt: TGTGCCAGCTCACCCGATCGGTTCTCTGGGGCCAACGTCCTGACTTTC
cdr3_aa: CASSPDRFSGANVLTF
v_call: TRBV18
j_call: TRBJ2-6
clone_size: .
d_call: .

cdr3_nt: TGTGCCAGCAGCTTAAGGGGCCAAGAGACCCAGTACTTC
cdr3_aa: CASSLRGQETQYF
v_call: TRBV7-6
j_call: TRBJ2-5
clone_size: .
d_call: .

cdr3_nt: TGTGCCAGTAGTGGGACAGGGGGGGGCACTGAAGCTTTCTTT
cdr3_aa: CASSGTGGGTEAFF
v_call: TRBV19
j_call: TRBJ1-1
clone_size: .
d_call: TRBD1

cdr3_nt: TGTGCCAGCAGCTTTTTAGGGCAGGGGGATCGGCACTTC
cdr3_aa: CASSFLGQGDRHF
v_call: TRBV7-8
j_call: TRBJ2-7
clone_size: .
d_call: TRBD1